This TCR beta chain is drawn from a study of blood T cell repertoires in COVID-19. Study overall: Nucleic acid was either cDNA or gDNA, and it came from T cells, B-cell-depleted T cells, or PBMCs.

Authors' data handling: Reference gene primer amplification yielded estimated nucleated cell counts. This table comes from immunoSEQ multiplex PCR, and its TCRdb copy is limited to in-frame clones, with some not included. V, J and clone size are those of that table, while D and trimming were read from the DNA. The table includes 35,000 to 55,000 clones, around 85% detected once. This CDR3 contains 17 residues. The V gene's germline CDR1 is SGHRS and CDR2 YFSETQ. V was clipped by 0 bases and J by 0 bases, with 15 bases between them. The TCR sequence derives from a human donor in a cohort sampled during active COVID-19. The sequencing sample was made of peripheral blood. V usage is TRBV5-1 and J usage is TRBJ2-5, with D possibly TRBD2 on 6 matching bases. The CDR3 bases are TGCGCCAGCAGCTTGGATGTAGGAGGGTTGTACCAAGAGACCCAGTACTTC. This translates into CASSLDVGGLYQETQYF.